What follows are 21 T cell receptor beta chains derived from one specimen sequenced in a study of T cell responses to AZD1222 COVID-19 vaccine. Sequencing used immunoSEQ multiplex PCR; TCRdb keeps in-frame clones, though not all of them. The top ten clones hold around 3.1% of a sample with some 110,000 clones, 85% to 90% of them seen once. The material was peripheral blood, obtained on day 0 of AZD1222 vaccination. These receptors all come from an adult in good health.

The chain employs TRBV7-2 and TRBJ1-1, with 8 positions matching TRBD1. V gave up 3 bases and J gave up 5 bases; unmatched junction bases: 5. The CDR3 loop spans 14 amino acids. CDR1 is SGHTA, CDR2 FQGNSA, per germline. The CDR3 spells CASSLTGAGTEAFF. DNA for the CDR3: TGTGCCAGCAGCTTGACAGGGGCTGGTACTGAAGCTTTCTTT.

The chain is built from TRBV5-6 and TRBJ1-1; unclear D gene. Per germline, CDR1 SGHDT and CDR2 YYEEEE. V shed 0 bases and J shed 11 bases, with 11 bases lying between them. The CDR3 totals 12 residues. CDR3 bases: TGTGCCAGCAGCTTGGCCGGGTATGGGGCTTTCTTT. Residues: CASSLAGYGAFF.

This clone was observed a few times. The chain joins TRBV3-1 (or the pseudogene TRBV3-2) to TRBJ2-7, with D perhaps TRBD1 (5 bases). V gave up 1 base and J gave up 4 bases, with 11 bases separating them. The CDR3 totals 14 residues. CDR1 is LGHDT and CDR2 is YNNKEL in the germline V gene (reference sequence). CDR3 loop: CASSQAGHLYEQYF. The CDR3 DNA reads as TGTGCCAGCAGCCAAGCTGGACACCTATACGAGCAGTACTTC.

This clone was seen just once. The J gene is TRBJ2-3, the V gene TRBV11-2; D unclear. CDR3 length: 14 amino acids. Germline lookup yields CDR1 SGHAT and CDR2 FQNNGV. Trimming took 0 bases from V and 5 from J, leaving 9 bases between them. The CDR3 DNA reads TGTGCCAGCAGCTTAGATCAGATGGGAGATACGCAGTATTTT. This encodes CASSLDQMGDTQYF.

The chain carries TRBV5-1 and TRBJ1-2; TRBD1 aligns across 7 bases. V shed 3 bases, J shed 4 bases, and the junction held 12 bases outside the gene matches. Germline CDR1 and CDR2: SGHRS and YFSETQ. The CDR3 covers 16 residues. The CDR3 loop is CASSSRPGQITYGYTF. The CDR3 DNA is TGCGCCAGCAGCTCCCGGCCGGGACAGATAACCTATGGCTACACCTTC.

This clone was seen a handful of times. The chain recombines TRBV7-9 with TRBJ1-1; TRBD1 might be the D (6 bases). Germline V CDR1 and CDR2: SEHNR, FQNEAQ (reference sequence). V lost 5 bases, J lost 6 bases, and 16 bases lay in between. This CDR3 is built from 14 residues. CDR3 nucleotide sequence: TGTGCCAGCAGCCAAGGGGGGCGAGGATCTGAAGCTTTCTTT. It encodes CASSQGGRGSEAFF.

The chain uses TRBV7-2 and TRBJ1-2; the D gene is possibly TRBD1 (5 bases). Trimming removed 6 bases from V and 2 bases from J, with 10 bases in between. Per germline, CDR1 SGHTA and CDR2 FQGNSA. This CDR3 has 13 amino acids. The chain's CDR3 is CASRIGTNYGYTF. Here the CDR3 DNA reads TGTGCCAGCAGGATAGGGACGAACTATGGCTACACCTTC. The entire variable domain, with the rest obtained from reference TRBV7-2 and TRBJ1-2, is as follows: GAGVSQSPSNKVTEKGKDVELRCDPISGHTALYWYRQSLGQGLEFLIYFQGNSAPDKSGLPSDRFSAERTGGSVSTLTIQRTQQEDSAVYLCASRIGTNYGYTFGSGTRLTVV.

The J gene is TRBJ2-7, the V gene TRBV27, with TRBD2 identical over 7 bases. Germline values: CDR1 MNHEY, CDR2 SMNVEV (reference sequence). This CDR3 has 12 amino acids. V was clipped by 6 bases and J by 4 bases; unmatched bases: 3. The CDR3 loop reads CASRGGVYEQYF. CDR3 nucleotide sequence: TGTGCCAGCAGGGGAGGGGTGTACGAGCAGTACTTC.

V and J are TRBV6-5 and TRBJ2-7; no clear D. V lost 8 bases and J 0 bases, leaving 8 bases between the germline ends. Germline V gene sequence: CDR1 MNHEY, CDR2 SVGAGI. The CDR3 length is 12 residues. CDR3 in DNA: TGTGCCAGCTATACCTTCTCCTACGAGCAGTACTTC. It specifies CASYTFSYEQYF.

The V and J genes are TRBV5-1 and TRBJ1-2; weak D call: TRBD1 (6 bases). The CDR3 contains 16 residues. With 4 bases removed from V and 4 bases from J, the gap between germline ends came to 20 bases. The germline gives CDR1 SGHRS, CDR2 YFSETQ. Here the CDR3 DNA reads TGCGCCAGCAGCCCTTCTAGGACAGTGGTTCCCTATGGCTACACCTTC. Translating gives CASSPSRTVVPYGYTF.

This clone was recorded only once. The V gene is TRBV3-1 (or the pseudogene TRBV3-2), the J gene TRBJ1-2; tentatively, D is TRBD1 (5 bases). The CDR3 is made up of 16 amino acids. Germline assignment: CDR1 LGHDT and CDR2 YNNKEL (reference sequence). Trimming took off 1 base at V and 4 bases at J, with 16 bases between the two ends. The chain's CDR3 is CASSQVSGRGSYGYTF. The CDR3 coding sequence is TGTGCCAGCAGCCAAGTATCAGGCCGGGGGTCCTATGGCTACACCTTC.

The CDR3 sequence: CASSYIPNTEAFF. The CDR3 nucleotides are TGTGCCAGCAGTTACATCCCGAACACTGAAGCTTTCTTT. The chain uses TRBV6-2 or TRBV6-3 and TRBJ1-1; D unresolved. Trimming removed 2 bases from V and 1 base from J, with 5 bases in between. Looked up from germline, CDR1 is MNHEY and CDR2 is SVGEGT. This CDR3 contains 13 residues.

The V and J genes are TRBV29-1 and TRBJ1-1; 9 bases agree with TRBD1. Per the germline V gene, CDR1 is SQVTM and CDR2 is ANQGSEA. With 7 bases clipped from V and 4 bases from J, the junction kept 10 bases outside the gene matches. The CDR3 covers 14 residues. The CDR3 DNA is TGCAGCGGCAGACAGGGGGGTAGCGCCACTGAAGCTTTCTTT. This translates into CSGRQGGSATEAFF.

This clone was seen just once. The rearrangement joins TRBV19 to TRBJ1-2; perhaps TRBD1 as D (5 bases). Germline values: CDR1 LNHDA, CDR2 SQIVND (reference sequence). The CDR3 covers 13 residues. V lost 5 bases and J lost 6, with 13 bases in between. The CDR3 is CASSRSGLHGYTF. As DNA, the CDR3 is TGTGCCAGTAGTCGTTCAGGGCTACATGGCTACACCTTC.

The V and J genes are TRBV18 and TRBJ2-3; 7 nucleotides line up with TRBD1. There are 15 residues in the CDR3. The germline CDR1 and CDR2 sequences are KGHSH and LQKENI. V gave up 4 bases and J gave up 0 bases; unmatched junction bases: 4. This CDR3 is CASSLRQGSTDTQYF. Written as DNA, the CDR3 is TGTGCCAGCTCACTTCGACAGGGAAGCACAGATACGCAGTATTTT.

This chain joins TRBV6-5 and TRBJ1-2; 8 bases are a match to TRBD1. Per germline, CDR1 MNHEY and CDR2 SVGAGI. J lost 7 bases, V lost 2 bases, and 6 bases had no gene match. This CDR3 spans 14 amino acids. CDR3 coding DNA: TGTGCCAGCAGTTACACGGACAGGGACTCTGGCTACACCTTC. It codes for CASSYTDRDSGYTF.

This chain connects TRBV3-1 (or the pseudogene TRBV3-2) to TRBJ2-6; a possible D gene is TRBD1 (6 bases). Germline V gene lookup returns CDR1 LGHDT and CDR2 YNNKEL (reference sequence). Trimming stripped 0 bases from V and 2 bases from J, with 8 bases between. The CDR3 totals 16 residues. CDR3 amino acids: CASSQDPGAGANVLTF. CDR3 DNA sequence: TGTGCCAGCAGCCAAGATCCAGGGGCTGGGGCCAACGTCCTGACTTTC.

This chain links TRBV7-9 with TRBJ2-3; 7 positions agree with TRBD2. The CDR3 spans 15 residues. V shed 8 bases, J shed 0 bases, and the junction held 8 bases outside the gene matches. CDR1 SEHNR and CDR2 FQNEAQ come from the germline V gene (reference sequence). The CDR3 region has the DNA TGTGCCAGCTTTAGGGGCGGGAGTAGCACAGATACGCAGTATTTT. This sequence encodes CASFRGGSSTDTQYF.

V usage is TRBV6-4 and J usage is TRBJ2-3, with D perhaps being TRBD1 or TRBD2 (5 bases each). The CDR3 totals 14 residues. V lost 5 bases, J lost 0 bases, and 9 bases lay in between. Germline V gene lookup returns CDR1 MRHNA and CDR2 SNTAGT. The CDR3 bases are TGTGCCAGCAGTCTCCGGGACAGCACAGATACGCAGTATTTT. It translates to CASSLRDSTDTQYF.

The rearrangement links TRBV5-4 to TRBJ2-7; D may be TRBD1 or TRBD2 (5 bases each). Germline V CDR1 and CDR2: SGHNT, YYREEE (reference sequence). The V end lost 4 bases, the J end lost 0 bases, and 14 bases lay between the germline ends. This CDR3 has 15 amino acids. The CDR3 DNA follows: TGTGCCAGCAGCCTAGGGACCTTGAGCTCCTACGAGCAGTACTTC. It translates to CASSLGTLSSYEQYF.

The chain recombines TRBV5-1 with TRBJ1-5, with D unresolved. Per germline, CDR1 SGHRS and CDR2 YFSETQ. The CDR3 is 17 residues long. Trimming cost V 1 base and J 0 bases, with 14 bases left between them. The chain's CDR3 is CASSLSPTGVSNQPQHF. CDR3 coding DNA: TGCGCCAGCAGCTTGTCTCCGACTGGAGTTAGCAATCAGCCCCAGCATTTT.